This T cell receptor beta chain was identified in a study of early T cells in non-severe SARS-CoV-2 infection. About the study: Unpaired chains resulted from sequencing bulk RNA of unsorted whole blood.

The table lists this clonotype with a few counts. What it binds is unknown. Whole-study results and caveats: VDJdb matching, biased toward anti-spike CD8 responses, missed private and CD4 specificities.

Unique molecular identifiers were added to individual cDNA molecules. Using its own MiXCR run on the 5' RACE reads, TCRdb lists one record per CDR3 protein. The data contain roughly 46,000 distinct CDR3 sequences, roughly a tenth of them seen just once; the ten biggest clones take up 5% to 6.5%. CDR3 length: 13 residues. The junction had 3 bases not matched to a gene; V was cut back by 0 bases and J by 9 bases. In germline, CDR1 is SGHDT, CDR2 YYEEEE. This sequence was found in an adult who was a healthcare worker with PCR-confirmed SARS-CoV-2 infection or an uninfected control (not recorded which). The V gene is TRBV5-6, the J gene TRBJ1-1; 9 bases are shared with TRBD1. Sequences were derived from whole blood, sampled at baseline. CDR3 coding DNA: TGTGCCAGCAGCTTGGGACAGGGGGGCCAAGCTTTCTTT. Its translation is CASSLGQGGQAFF. The whole variable domain, remainder taken from reference TRBV5-6 and TRBJ1-1, is DAGVTQSPTHLIKTRGQQVTLRCSPKSGHDTVSWYQQALGQGPQFIFQYYEEEERQRGNFPDRFSGHQFPNYSSELNVNALLLGDSALYLCASSLGQGGQAFFGQGTRLTVV.